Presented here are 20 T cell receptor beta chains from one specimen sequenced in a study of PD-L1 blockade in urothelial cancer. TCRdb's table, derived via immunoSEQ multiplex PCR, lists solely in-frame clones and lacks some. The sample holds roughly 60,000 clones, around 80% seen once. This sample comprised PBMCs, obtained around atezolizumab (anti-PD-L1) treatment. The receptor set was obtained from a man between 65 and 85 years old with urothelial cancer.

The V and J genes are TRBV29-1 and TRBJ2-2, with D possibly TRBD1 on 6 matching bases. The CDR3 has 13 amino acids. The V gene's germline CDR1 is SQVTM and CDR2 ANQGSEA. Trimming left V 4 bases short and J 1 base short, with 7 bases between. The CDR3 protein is CSVARGNTGELFF. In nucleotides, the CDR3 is TGCAGCGTTGCCAGGGGGAACACCGGGGAGCTGTTTTTT.

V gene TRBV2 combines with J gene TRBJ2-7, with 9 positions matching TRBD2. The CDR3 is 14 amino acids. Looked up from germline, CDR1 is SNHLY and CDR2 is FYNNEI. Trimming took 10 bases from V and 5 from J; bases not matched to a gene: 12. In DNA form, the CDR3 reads TGTGCCACAGGGGAAAGCGGGAGGTTACACGAGCAGTACTTC. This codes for CATGESGRLHEQYF.

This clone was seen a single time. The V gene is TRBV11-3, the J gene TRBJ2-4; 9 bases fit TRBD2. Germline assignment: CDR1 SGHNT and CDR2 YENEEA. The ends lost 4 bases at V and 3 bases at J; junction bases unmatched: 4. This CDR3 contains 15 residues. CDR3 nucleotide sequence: TGTGCCAGCAGCTCGGCGGGAGGGTGCAAAAACATTCAGTACTTC. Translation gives CASSSAGGCKNIQYF.

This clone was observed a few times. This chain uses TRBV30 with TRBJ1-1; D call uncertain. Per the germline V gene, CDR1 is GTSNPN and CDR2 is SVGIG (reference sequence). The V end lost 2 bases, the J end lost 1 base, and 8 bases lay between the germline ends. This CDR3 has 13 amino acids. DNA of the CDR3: TGTGCCTGGAGTATGGCTGCGAACACTGAAGCTTTCTTT. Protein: CAWSMAANTEAFF.

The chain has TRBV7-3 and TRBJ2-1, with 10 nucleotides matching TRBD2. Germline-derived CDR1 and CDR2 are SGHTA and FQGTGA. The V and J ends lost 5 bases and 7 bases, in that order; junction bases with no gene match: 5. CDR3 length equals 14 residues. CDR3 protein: CASSPGLAENEQFF. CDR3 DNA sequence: TGTGCCAGCAGCCCCGGACTAGCGGAGAATGAGCAGTTCTTC.

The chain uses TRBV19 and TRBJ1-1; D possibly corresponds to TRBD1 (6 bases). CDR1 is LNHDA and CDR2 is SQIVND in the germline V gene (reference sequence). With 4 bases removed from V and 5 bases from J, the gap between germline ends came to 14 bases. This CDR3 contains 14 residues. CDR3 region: CASSNRQVGTEAFF. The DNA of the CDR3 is TGTGCCAGTAGTAACAGACAGGTCGGGACTGAAGCTTTCTTT.

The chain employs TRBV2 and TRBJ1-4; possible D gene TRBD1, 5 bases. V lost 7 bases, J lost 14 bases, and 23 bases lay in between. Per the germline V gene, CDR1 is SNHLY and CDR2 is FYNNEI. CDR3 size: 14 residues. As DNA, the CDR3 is TGTGCCAGCACTCCCCGAGACAGAGCTGGAGGGCTGTTTTTT. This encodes CASTPRDRAGGLFF. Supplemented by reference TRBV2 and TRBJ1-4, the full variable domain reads EPEVTQTPSHQVTQMGQEVILRCVPISNHLYFYWYRQILGQKVEFLVSFYNNEISEKSEIFDDQFSVERPDGSNFTLKIRSTKLEDSAMYFCASTPRDRAGGLFFGSGTQLSVL.

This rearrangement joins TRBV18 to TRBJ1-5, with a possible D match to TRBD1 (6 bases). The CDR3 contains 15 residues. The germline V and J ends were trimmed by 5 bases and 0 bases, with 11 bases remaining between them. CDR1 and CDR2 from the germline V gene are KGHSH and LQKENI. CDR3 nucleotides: TGTGCCAGCTCATCGCAGGGGAATAGCAATCAGCCCCAGCATTTT. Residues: CASSSQGNSNQPQHF.

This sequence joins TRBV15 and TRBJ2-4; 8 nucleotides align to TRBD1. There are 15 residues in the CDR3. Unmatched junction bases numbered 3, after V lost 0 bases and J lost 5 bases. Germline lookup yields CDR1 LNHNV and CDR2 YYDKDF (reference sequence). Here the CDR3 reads CATSRDQGAENIQYF. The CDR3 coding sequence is TGTGCCACCAGCAGAGATCAGGGGGCAGAAAACATTCAGTACTTC.

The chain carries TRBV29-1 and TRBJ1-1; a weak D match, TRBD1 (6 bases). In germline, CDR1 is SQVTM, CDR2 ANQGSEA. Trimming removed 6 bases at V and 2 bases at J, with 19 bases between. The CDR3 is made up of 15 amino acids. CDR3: CSVDQGLGVNTEAFF. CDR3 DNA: TGCAGCGTCGACCAGGGGTTGGGAGTTAACACTGAAGCTTTCTTT. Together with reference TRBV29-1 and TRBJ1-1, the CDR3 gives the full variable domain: SAVISQKPSRDICQRGTSLTIQCQVDSQVTMMFWYRQQPGQSLTLIATANQGSEATYESGFVIDKFPISRPNLTFSTLTVSNMSPEDSSIYLCSVDQGLGVNTEAFFGQGTRLTVV.

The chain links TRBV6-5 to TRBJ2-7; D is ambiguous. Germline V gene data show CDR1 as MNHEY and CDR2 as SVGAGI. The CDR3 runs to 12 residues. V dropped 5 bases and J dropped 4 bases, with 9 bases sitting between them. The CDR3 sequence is CASSKNSYEQYF. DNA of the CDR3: TGTGCCAGCAGTAAAAACTCGTACGAGCAGTACTTC.

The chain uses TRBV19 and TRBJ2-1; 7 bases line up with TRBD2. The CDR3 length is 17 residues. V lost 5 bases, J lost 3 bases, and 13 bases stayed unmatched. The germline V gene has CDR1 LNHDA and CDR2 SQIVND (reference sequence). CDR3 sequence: CASSLRLAYDHYNEQFF. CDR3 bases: TGTGCCAGTAGTCTACGACTAGCATATGACCACTACAATGAGCAGTTCTTC.

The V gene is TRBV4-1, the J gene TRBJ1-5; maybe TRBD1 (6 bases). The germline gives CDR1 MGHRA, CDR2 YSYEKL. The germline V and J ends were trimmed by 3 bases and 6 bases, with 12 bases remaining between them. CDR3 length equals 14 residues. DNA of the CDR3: TGCGCCAGCAGCCAGGCTCAGGGGAGTCAGCCCCAGCATTTT. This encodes CASSQAQGSQPQHF.

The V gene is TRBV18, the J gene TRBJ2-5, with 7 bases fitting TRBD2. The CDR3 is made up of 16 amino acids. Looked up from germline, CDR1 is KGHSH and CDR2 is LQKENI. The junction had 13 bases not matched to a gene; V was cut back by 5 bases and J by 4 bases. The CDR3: CASSTTARTGGETQYF. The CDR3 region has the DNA TGTGCCAGCTCAACCACGGCACGGACGGGAGGAGAGACCCAGTACTTC.

Here the CDR3 reads CSVDRTGATGELFF. The DNA of the CDR3 is TGCAGCGTTGACCGGACAGGGGCCACCGGGGAGCTGTTTTTT. The V gene is TRBV29-1, the J gene TRBJ2-2; 9 bases map to TRBD1. Germline CDR1 and CDR2: SQVTM and ANQGSEA. The CDR3 has 14 amino acids. Losses at the gene ends were 3 bases for V and 4 bases for J; bases not matched to a gene: 3.

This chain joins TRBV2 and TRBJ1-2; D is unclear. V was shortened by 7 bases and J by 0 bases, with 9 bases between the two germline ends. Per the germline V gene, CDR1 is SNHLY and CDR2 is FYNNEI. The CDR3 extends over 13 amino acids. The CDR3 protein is CASKRGSNYGYTF. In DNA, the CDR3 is TGTGCCAGCAAACGGGGATCTAACTATGGCTACACCTTC.

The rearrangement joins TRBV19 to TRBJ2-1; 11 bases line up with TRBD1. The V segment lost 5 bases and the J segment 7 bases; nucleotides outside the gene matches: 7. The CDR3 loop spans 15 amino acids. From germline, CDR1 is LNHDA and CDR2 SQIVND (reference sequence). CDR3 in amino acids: CASSRTGGTGNEQFF. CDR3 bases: TGTGCCAGTAGTCGGACAGGGGGCACGGGGAATGAGCAGTTCTTC.

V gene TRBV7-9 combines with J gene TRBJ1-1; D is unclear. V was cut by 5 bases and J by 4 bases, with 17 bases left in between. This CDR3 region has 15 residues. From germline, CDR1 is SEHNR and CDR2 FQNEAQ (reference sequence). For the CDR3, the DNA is TGTGCCAGCAGCCCCCCCCTGAGGGTCGGCACTGAAGCTTTCTTT. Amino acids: CASSPPLRVGTEAFF. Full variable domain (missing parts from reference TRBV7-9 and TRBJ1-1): DTGVSQNPRHKITKRGQNVTFRCDPISEHNRLYWYRQTLGQGPEFLTYFQNEAQLEKSRLLSDRFSAERPKGSFSTLEIQRTEQGDSAMYLCASSPPLRVGTEAFFGQGTRLTVV.

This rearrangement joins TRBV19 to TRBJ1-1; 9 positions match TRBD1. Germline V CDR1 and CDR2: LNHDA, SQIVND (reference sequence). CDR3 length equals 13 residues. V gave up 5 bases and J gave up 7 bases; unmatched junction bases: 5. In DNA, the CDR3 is TGTGCCAGTAGTGTTACAGGGGGCGGTGAAGCTTTCTTT. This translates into CASSVTGGGEAFF.

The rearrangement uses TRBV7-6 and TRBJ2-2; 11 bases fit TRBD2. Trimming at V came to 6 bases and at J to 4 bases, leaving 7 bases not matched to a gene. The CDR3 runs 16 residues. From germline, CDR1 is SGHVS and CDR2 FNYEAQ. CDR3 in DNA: TGTGCCAGCAGTTCAACTAGCGGGAGTTTCACCGGGGAGCTGTTTTTT. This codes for CASSSTSGSFTGELFF. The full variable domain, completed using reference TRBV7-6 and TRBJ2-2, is GAGVSQSPRYKVTKRGQDVALRCDPISGHVSLYWYRQALGQGPEFLTYFNYEAQQDKSGLPNDRFSAERPEGSISTLTIQRTEQRDSAMYRCASSSTSGSFTGELFFGEGSRLTVL.